What follows is one T cell receptor (beta chain) and its context. Antigen: not known. Using immunoSEQ multiplex PCR, the repertoire was profiled, and TCRdb retains in-frame clones only, with some absent. The table records 90,000 to 120,000 clones, almost 96% of them present only once. This record belongs to a study of cytomegalovirus exposure and HLA in healthy donors. The CDR3 loop spans 15 amino acids. V shed 5 bases and J 6 bases; nucleotides not matched to a gene: 13. The germline CDR1 and CDR2 sequences are SGHRS and YFSETQ. Findings of the study overall: Three chains linked to CMV were shown in vitro to be specific for CMV antigens. Rarity characterized most TCR sequences, yet some public TCRs appeared in many donors.

The chain carries TRBV5-1 and TRBJ2-7; 8 nucleotides agree with TRBD1. The TCR originated in a woman aged 18-29 years in good health and CMV-seronegative. Sample: PBMCs. The CDR3 here is CASRKVGQDFSEQYF. The CDR3, as DNA: TGCGCCAGCAGAAAGGTGGGACAGGACTTTAGCGAGCAGTACTTC.